Below, 19 T cell receptor beta chains from the same sample are listed, as sequenced in a study of cytomegalovirus exposure and HLA in healthy donors. PCR was performed using 60 Vbeta and 13 Jbeta primers. This table comes from immunoSEQ multiplex PCR, and its TCRdb copy is limited to in-frame clones, with some not included. The table records about 200,000 clones, around 78% of them present only once. What was sequenced was PBMCs. All receptors derive from a man aged 25-45 years in good health and CMV-seronegative.

V gene TRBV29-1 combines with J gene TRBJ2-1; D possibly corresponds to TRBD2 (6 bases). This CDR3 comprises 12 residues. CDR1 and CDR2 from the germline V gene are SQVTM and ANQGSEA. V dropped 6 bases and J dropped 10 bases, with 16 bases sitting between them. The CDR3 sequence is CSVASGRFEQFF. CDR3 DNA: TGCAGCGTCGCGTCCGGGAGATTCGAGCAGTTCTTC.

The chain is built from TRBV6-1 and TRBJ1-5; D remains unclear. Germline V lookup: CDR1 MNHNS, CDR2 SASEGT. This CDR3 has 15 residues. The V end lost 4 bases, the J end lost 5 bases, and 15 bases lay between the germline ends. The CDR3 protein is CASSGKGGGHQPQHF. Here the CDR3 DNA reads TGTGCCAGCAGTGGAAAGGGAGGAGGACATCAGCCCCAGCATTTT.

The V and J genes are TRBV7-9 and TRBJ2-7; 10 bases are a match to TRBD1. Looked up from germline, CDR1 is SEHNR and CDR2 is FQNEAQ (reference sequence). This CDR3 comprises 14 residues. Trimming cost V 4 bases and J 4 bases; bases outside gene matches: 4. CDR3 DNA sequence: TGTGCCAGCAGCTCAGGACAGGGGGAGTACGAGCAGTACTTC. Translated: CASSSGQGEYEQYF.

This rearrangement joins TRBV2 to TRBJ1-5; 7 bases match TRBD1. The CDR3 sequence is 13 residues long. The V gene's germline CDR1 is SNHLY and CDR2 FYNNEI. Unmatched junction bases numbered 2, after V lost 6 bases and J lost 3 bases. The CDR3 coding sequence is TGTGCCAGCAGGACAGGGCTCAATCAGCCCCAGCATTTT. Translated: CASRTGLNQPQHF.

The chain couples TRBV7-9 to TRBJ2-7; 7 bases are a match to TRBD1. The J segment lost 5 bases and the V segment lost 4 bases, leaving 14 bases of the junction unmatched. The CDR3 has 16 amino acids. CDR1 and CDR2 (germline): SEHNR, FQNEAQ (reference sequence). The DNA for the CDR3 is TGTGCCAGCAGCTCGACCAAGACAGGGTACAAGGACGAGCAGTACTTC. Its protein is CASSSTKTGYKDEQYF.

V gene TRBV5-6 combines with J gene TRBJ1-5; D unclear. Trimming stripped 4 bases from V and 1 base from J, with 15 bases between. The CDR3 has 16 amino acids. Germline CDR1 and CDR2: SGHDT and YYEEEE. The CDR3 DNA is TGTGCCAGCAGCGTAGGACTCCGGTCCAGCAATCAGCCCCAGCATTTT. Its translation is CASSVGLRSSNQPQHF.

As for this clone: Within the sample, other DNA sequences also encode this same CDR3. The chain uses TRBV6-6 and TRBJ2-3; D may be TRBD1 (7 bases). The CDR3 is 14 residues long. CDR1 MNHNY and CDR2 SVGAGI come from the germline V gene (reference sequence). V was trimmed by 4 bases and J by 5 bases, leaving 13 bases between them. DNA of the CDR3: TGTGCCAGCAGTTGGCAGGGGGGAAGAGATACGCAGTATTTT. This translates into CASSWQGGRDTQYF.

This clone occurred once. The chain carries TRBV27 and TRBJ2-3; 10 nucleotides align to TRBD2. Germline assignment: CDR1 MNHEY and CDR2 SMNVEV (reference sequence). V shed 5 bases, J shed 2 bases, and the junction held 25 bases outside the gene matches. CDR3 size: 22 residues. CDR3 in DNA: TGTGCCAGCAGTCCTACCCGGGGAGTGCTATCGAAAACTAGCGGGGACACAGATACGCAGTATTTT. Protein: CASSPTRGVLSKTSGDTDTQYF.

This chain uses TRBV4-2 with TRBJ2-1, with TRBD2 matching over 11 bases. J was trimmed by 1 base and V by 4 bases; bases with no gene match: 12. The germline CDR1 and CDR2 sequences are LGHNA and YNFKEQ. This CDR3 has 19 amino acids. The CDR3: CASSPHPGTSGDSYNEQFF. The CDR3 DNA reads TGTGCCAGCAGCCCGCATCCCGGGACTAGCGGTGATTCCTACAATGAGCAGTTCTTC.

The rearrangement uses TRBV6-1 and TRBJ1-2; 7 bases map to TRBD1. V lost 10 bases to trimming and J lost 7 bases; unmatched junction nucleotides: 18. Germline V gene lookup returns CDR1 MNHNS and CDR2 SASEGT. CDR3 length: 15 residues. In DNA, the CDR3 is TGTGCCATTATCAGGACAGGCCTAACCCCCGGTGGCTACACCTTC. Encoded protein: CAIIRTGLTPGGYTF.

The sample holds a few counts of this clone. V is TRBV28 and J is TRBJ2-7; TRBD1 matches 9 bases. Per germline, CDR1 MDHEN and CDR2 SYDVKM. V shed 6 bases, J shed 1 base, and the junction held 10 bases outside the gene matches. The CDR3 consists of 16 residues. The CDR3 DNA reads TGTGCCAGCAGCTCTATGGACAGGGGCCCTTCCTACGAGCAGTACTTC. It encodes CASSSMDRGPSYEQYF.

The rearrangement links TRBV5-8 to TRBJ1-2, with 7 nucleotides matching TRBD1. This CDR3 has 12 amino acids. V lost 5 bases to trimming and J lost 8 bases; unmatched junction nucleotides: 6. Germline-derived CDR1 and CDR2 are SGHTS and YDEGEE. The CDR3 nucleotides are TGTGCCAGCAGGTTGACAGGGTGGGGCTACACCTTC. This translates into CASRLTGWGYTF.

This sequence joins TRBV6-4 and TRBJ2-1; the match to TRBD2 covers 7 bases. CDR1 and CDR2 (germline): MRHNA, SNTAGT. Trimming at V came to 0 bases and at J to 7 bases, leaving 9 bases not matched to a gene. The CDR3 consists of 16 residues. Written as DNA, the CDR3 is TGTGCCAGCAGTGACTCTCGCGGGAGTGCGGTTAATGAGCAGTTCTTC. Its translation: CASSDSRGSAVNEQFF.

The V call is TRBV4-1, the J call TRBJ2-3, with 9 bases fitting TRBD2. With 3 bases clipped from V and 3 bases from J, the junction kept 7 bases outside the gene matches. This CDR3 spans 16 amino acids. CDR1 and CDR2 (germline): MGHRA, YSYEKL. CDR3 amino acids: CASSQGSGRTTDTQYF. CDR3 nucleotides: TGCGCCAGCAGCCAGGGTAGCGGGAGAACGACAGATACGCAGTATTTT.

The chain joins TRBV7-8 to TRBJ1-5; D might be TRBD1 (5 bases). Trimming removed 0 bases from V and 3 bases from J, with 12 bases in between. Germline V gene lookup returns CDR1 SGHVS and CDR2 FQNEAQ. CDR3 length: 16 residues. CDR3 nucleotide sequence: TGTGCCAGCAGCTTAGCGCAGGCAGGGCCCAATCAGCCCCAGCATTTT. This sequence encodes CASSLAQAGPNQPQHF.

The V and J genes are TRBV11-2 and TRBJ2-1; 13 bases map to TRBD2. This CDR3 is 15 amino acids long. The J segment lost 9 bases and the V segment lost 3 bases, leaving 5 bases of the junction unmatched. Germline V CDR1 and CDR2: SGHAT, FQNNGV. The CDR3 region has the DNA TGTGCCAGCAGCTTCGGGACTAGCGGGACTGGTGAGCAGTTCTTC. Translating it yields CASSFGTSGTGEQFF.

On this clone itself: Mismatch with germline at one junction end may stem from a read error. V is TRBV4-1 and J is TRBJ2-1; 9 nucleotides line up with TRBD2. This CDR3 is 16 amino acids long. The germline V gene has CDR1 MGHRA and CDR2 YSYEKL. CDR3 protein: CVSSQERLAEYNEQFF. DNA for the CDR3: TGCGTCAGCAGCCAAGAACGACTAGCGGAGTACAATGAGCAGTTCTTC.

By sample fraction, this clone is medium-sized. This chain uses TRBV6-1 with TRBJ1-1; the match to TRBD1 covers 7 bases. The CDR3 totals 14 residues. Losses at the gene ends were 4 bases for V and 1 base for J; bases not matched to a gene: 3. Germline lookup yields CDR1 MNHNS and CDR2 SASEGT. CDR3 coding DNA: TGTGCCAGCAGTGCAGGACAGGAGAACACTGAAGCTTTCTTT. Protein sequence: CASSAGQENTEAFF.

This rearrangement joins TRBV10-2 to TRBJ2-3; TRBD2 aligns across 11 bases. Germline CDR1 is WSHSY and CDR2 is SAAADI. CDR3 length: 16 amino acids. The J segment lost 1 base and the V segment lost 1 base, leaving 1 base of the junction unmatched. The CDR3 here is CASSELLAGGTDTQYF. In DNA, the CDR3 is TGCGCCAGCAGTGAGTTACTAGCGGGAGGCACAGATACGCAGTATTTT.